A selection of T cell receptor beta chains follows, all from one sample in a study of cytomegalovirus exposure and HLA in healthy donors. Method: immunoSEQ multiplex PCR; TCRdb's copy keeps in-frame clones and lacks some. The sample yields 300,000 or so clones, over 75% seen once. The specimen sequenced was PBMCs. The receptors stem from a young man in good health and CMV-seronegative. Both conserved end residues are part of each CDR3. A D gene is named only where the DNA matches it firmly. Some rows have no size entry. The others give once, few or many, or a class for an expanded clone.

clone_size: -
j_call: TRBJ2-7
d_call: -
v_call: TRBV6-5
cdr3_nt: TGTGCCAGCAGAAATCGACAGGTTCTCGCGCAGTACTTC
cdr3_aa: CASRNRQVLAQYF

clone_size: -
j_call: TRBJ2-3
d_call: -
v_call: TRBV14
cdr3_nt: TGTGCCAGCAGCTCCGCGGGGAAGGCAGATACGCAGTATTTT
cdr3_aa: CASSSAGKADTQYF

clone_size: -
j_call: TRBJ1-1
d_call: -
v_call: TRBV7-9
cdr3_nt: TGTGCCGGGGGACACCTGAACACTGAAGCTTTCTTT
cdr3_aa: CAGGHLNTEAFF

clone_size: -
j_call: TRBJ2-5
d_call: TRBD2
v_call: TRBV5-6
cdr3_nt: TGTGCCAGCAGCTTGCGGACTAGCGGGGTGGAGACCCAGTACTTC
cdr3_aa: CASSLRTSGVETQYF

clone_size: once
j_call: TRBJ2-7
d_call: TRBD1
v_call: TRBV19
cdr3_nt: TGTGCCAGTAGAACCGGGACAGGAATAGACGAGCAGTACTTC
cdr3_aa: CASRTGTGIDEQYF

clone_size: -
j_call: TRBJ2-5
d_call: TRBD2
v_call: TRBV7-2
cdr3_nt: TGTGCCAGCAGCTTAGACACCGGGACTAGCGGGGGGTGGGAGACCCAGTACTTC
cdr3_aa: CASSLDTGTSGGWETQYF

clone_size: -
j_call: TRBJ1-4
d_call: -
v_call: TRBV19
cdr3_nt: TGTGCCAGTAGTATCCAGGGATGGGTCACTAATGAAAAACTGTTTTTT
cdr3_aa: CASSIQGWVTNEKLFF

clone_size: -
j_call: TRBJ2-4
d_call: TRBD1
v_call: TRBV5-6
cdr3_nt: TGTGCCAGCAGCTTCGGACAGGGTAACATTCAGTACTTC
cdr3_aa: CASSFGQGNIQYF

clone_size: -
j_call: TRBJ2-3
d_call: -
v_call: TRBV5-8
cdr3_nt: TGTGCCAGCAGCTTGGCGGGGTACCCAGATACGCAGTATTTT
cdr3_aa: CASSLAGYPDTQYF

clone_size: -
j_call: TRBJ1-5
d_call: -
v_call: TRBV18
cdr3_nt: TGTGCCAGCTCACCAGGGCAGAATCAGCCCCAGCATTTT
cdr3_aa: CASSPGQNQPQHF

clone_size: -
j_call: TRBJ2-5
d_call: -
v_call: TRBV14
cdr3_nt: TGTGCCAGCAGCCAGAGCCCTAAGCGGGAGACCCAGTACTTC
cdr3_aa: CASSQSPKRETQYF

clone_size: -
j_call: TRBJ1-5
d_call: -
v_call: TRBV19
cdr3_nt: TGTGCCAGTAGGAAAACACAGGGATATAGCAATCAGCCCCAGCATTTT
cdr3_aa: CASRKTQGYSNQPQHF

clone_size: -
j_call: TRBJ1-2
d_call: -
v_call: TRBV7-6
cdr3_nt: TGTGCCAGCAGCTTAGTTTTCGGTTATGGCTACACCTTC
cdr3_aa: CASSLVFGYGYTF

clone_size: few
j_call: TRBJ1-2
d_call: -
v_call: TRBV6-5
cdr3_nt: TGTGCTTCGTACCCAGGTCAAGGAGGCTACACCTTC
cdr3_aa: CASYPGQGGYTF

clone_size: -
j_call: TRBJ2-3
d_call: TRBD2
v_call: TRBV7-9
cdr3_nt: TGTGCCAGCCTCCTAGCGGGGGGGCGGGATACGCAGTATTTT
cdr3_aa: CASLLAGGRDTQYF

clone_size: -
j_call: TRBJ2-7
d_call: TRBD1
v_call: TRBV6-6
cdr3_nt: TGTGCCAGCAGTTACGGGACAGGGGCCCACGAGCAGTACTTC
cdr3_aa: CASSYGTGAHEQYF

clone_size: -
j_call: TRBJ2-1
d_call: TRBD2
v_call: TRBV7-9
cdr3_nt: TGTGCCAGCAGTTATAGCGGGGTCCTCACCATTGACAATGAGCAGTTCTTC
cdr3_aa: CASSYSGVLTIDNEQFF

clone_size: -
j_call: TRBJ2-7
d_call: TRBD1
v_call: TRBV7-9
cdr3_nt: TGTGCCAGCAGCCGGGACAGTAGACGCTACGAGCAGTACTTC
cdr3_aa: CASSRDSRRYEQYF

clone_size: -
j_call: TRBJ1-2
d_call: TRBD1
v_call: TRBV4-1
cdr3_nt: TGCGCCAGCAGCGACGACAGGGGGCGTCTCTATGGCTACACCTTC
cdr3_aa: CASSDDRGRLYGYTF

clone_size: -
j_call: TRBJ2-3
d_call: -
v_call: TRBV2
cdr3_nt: TGTGCCAGCAGTAAAACGGACTTTGATACGCAGTATTTT
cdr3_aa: CASSKTDFDTQYF

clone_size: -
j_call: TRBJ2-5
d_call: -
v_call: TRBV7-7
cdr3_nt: TGTGCCAGCAGCCGCATACACTGGGCCCAAGAGACCCAGTACTTC
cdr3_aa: CASSRIHWAQETQYF

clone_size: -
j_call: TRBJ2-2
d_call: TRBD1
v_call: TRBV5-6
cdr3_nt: TGTGCCAGCAGCTTTTCCGGGACAGGTGGCACCGGGGAGCTGTTTTTT
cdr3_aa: CASSFSGTGGTGELFF

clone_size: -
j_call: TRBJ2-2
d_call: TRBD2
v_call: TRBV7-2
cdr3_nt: TGTGCCAGCAGCCTCGGGGGGGAAAACACCGGGGAGCTGTTTTTT
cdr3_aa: CASSLGGENTGELFF

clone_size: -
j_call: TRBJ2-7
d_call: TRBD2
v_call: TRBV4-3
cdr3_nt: TGCGCCAGCAGCGAAAGTAGCGGGCCCTACGAGCAGTACTTC
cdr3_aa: CASSESSGPYEQYF

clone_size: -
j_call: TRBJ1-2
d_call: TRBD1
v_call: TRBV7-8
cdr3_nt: TGTGCCAGCAGCCCCCTGGACAGGGCAAACTATGGCTACACCTTC
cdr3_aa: CASSPLDRANYGYTF

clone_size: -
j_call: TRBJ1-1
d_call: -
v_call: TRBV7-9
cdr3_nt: TGTGCCAGCATCACTCAGGGCCACACTGAAGCTTTCTTT
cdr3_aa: CASITQGHTEAFF

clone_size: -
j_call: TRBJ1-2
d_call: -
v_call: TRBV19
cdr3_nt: TGTGCCAGTAGTAGGAGGTTAGCCGGGGGCTACACCTTC
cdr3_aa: CASSRRLAGGYTF

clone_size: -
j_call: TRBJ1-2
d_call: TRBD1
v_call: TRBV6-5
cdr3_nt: TGTGCCAGCAGGACAGGGAATGGGCGGTATGGCTACACCTTC
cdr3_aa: CASRTGNGRYGYTF

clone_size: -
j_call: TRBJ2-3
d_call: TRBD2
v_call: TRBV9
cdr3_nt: TGTGCCAGCAGCGTAGTAGCGGGGGGGGTGCAGTATTTT
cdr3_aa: CASSVVAGGVQYF

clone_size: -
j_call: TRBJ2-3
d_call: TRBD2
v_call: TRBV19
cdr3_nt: TGTGCCAGTAGTATAGGGCTAGCGGGGATCACAGATACGCAGTATTTT
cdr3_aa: CASSIGLAGITDTQYF

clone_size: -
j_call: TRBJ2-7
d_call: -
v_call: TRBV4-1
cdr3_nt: TGCGCCAGCAGCCAAGATTGGGTTTTTACAGGGGAGGACGAGCAGTACTTC
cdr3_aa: CASSQDWVFTGEDEQYF